This T cell receptor (beta chain) was sequenced in a study of Graves' ophthalmopathy and Graves' hyperthyroidism. CDR3 regions of TCR beta were amplified from RNA transcripts. Second-round multiplex PCR came after first-round RT-PCR with HTBI primers. Each CDR3 protein is one row after TCRdb ran MiXCR on the multiplex PCR reads. The table shows approximately 700,000 distinct CDR3 sequences, with about 41% occurring only once. Trimming cost V 1 base and J 4 bases, with 11 bases left between them. The CDR3 contains 13 residues. Looked up from germline, CDR1 is SQVTM and CDR2 is ANQGSEA. This clonotype was seen repeatedly, ten times or more.

The chain links TRBV29-1 to TRBJ2-7; the D call may be TRBD1 or TRBD2 (5 bases each). The sequencing sample was made of peripheral blood. This TCR was recovered from an adult man with Graves' ophthalmopathy. The CDR3 loop is CSVEVGTEYEQYF. The CDR3, as DNA: TGCAGCGTTGAAGTGGGGACGGAGTACGAGCAGTACTTC.